This T cell receptor (beta chain) was identified during a study of blood T cell repertoires in COVID-19. J lost 2 bases, V lost 0 bases, and 10 bases had no gene match. Germline loops: CDR1 SGDLS, CDR2 YYNGEE. The CDR3 spans 17 residues. As handled by the study authors: Amplification from reference gene primers served as the basis for estimated nucleated cell counts. Produced via immunoSEQ multiplex PCR; TCRdb's table is partial and in-frame only. V, J and clone size are those of that table, while D and trimming were read from the DNA. The sample shows fewer than 200,000 clones, over 75% of them seen only once. This clone was counted a few times.

The V call is TRBV9, the J call TRBJ2-5, with 7 positions matching TRBD1. Material for sequencing was peripheral blood. The receptor was isolated from a man aged 45 to 65 with acute or convalescent COVID-19. As DNA, the CDR3 is TGTGCCAGCAGCGTAGCTCCGATAGGGGGCGGGCAAGAGACCCAGTACTTC. As protein: CASSVAPIGGGQETQYF.